This entry describes one T cell receptor (beta chain). What it binds is not known. Every bit of the isolated RNA underwent reverse transcription, so sequencing read expressed TCRB transcripts. Assay used: immunoSEQ multiplex PCR; TCRdb lists only in-frame clones, some missing. This repertoire shows around 260,000 clones, around 24% found once; its top ten account for around 0.012%. These data originate in a study of beta chain features in type 1 diabetes. Points from the study as a whole: All four CD4+ subsets of Type 1 diabetes patients contained TCRB CDR3s that were moderately but significantly shorter.

The sequenced sample was naive CD4+ T cells from blood. The TCR comes from a woman aged 30 to 39 with type 1 diabetes.

CDR3 amino acids: CASSLFLAGGPTDTQYF. In DNA form, the CDR3 reads TGTGCCAGCAGTTTATTTCTAGCGGGAGGGCCAACAGATACGCAGTATTTT. This rearrangement joins TRBV28 to TRBJ2-3; 12 positions match TRBD2. V was clipped by 1 base and J by 3 bases; unmatched bases: 5. Looked up from germline, CDR1 is MDHEN and CDR2 is SYDVKM. This CDR3 spans 17 amino acids.